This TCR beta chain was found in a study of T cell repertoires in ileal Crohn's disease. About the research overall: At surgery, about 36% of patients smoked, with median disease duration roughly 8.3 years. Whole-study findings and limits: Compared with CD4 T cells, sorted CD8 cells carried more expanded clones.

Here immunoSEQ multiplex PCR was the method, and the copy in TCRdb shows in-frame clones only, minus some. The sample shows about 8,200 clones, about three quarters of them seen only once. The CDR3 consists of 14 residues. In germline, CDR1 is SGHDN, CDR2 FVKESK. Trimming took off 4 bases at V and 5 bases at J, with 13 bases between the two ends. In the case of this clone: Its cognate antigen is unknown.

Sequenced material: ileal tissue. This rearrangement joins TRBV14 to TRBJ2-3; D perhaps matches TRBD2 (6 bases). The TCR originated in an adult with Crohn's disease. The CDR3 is CASSLLASVDTQYF. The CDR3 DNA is TGTGCCAGCAGCCTCCTCGCTAGCGTAGATACGCAGTATTTT.